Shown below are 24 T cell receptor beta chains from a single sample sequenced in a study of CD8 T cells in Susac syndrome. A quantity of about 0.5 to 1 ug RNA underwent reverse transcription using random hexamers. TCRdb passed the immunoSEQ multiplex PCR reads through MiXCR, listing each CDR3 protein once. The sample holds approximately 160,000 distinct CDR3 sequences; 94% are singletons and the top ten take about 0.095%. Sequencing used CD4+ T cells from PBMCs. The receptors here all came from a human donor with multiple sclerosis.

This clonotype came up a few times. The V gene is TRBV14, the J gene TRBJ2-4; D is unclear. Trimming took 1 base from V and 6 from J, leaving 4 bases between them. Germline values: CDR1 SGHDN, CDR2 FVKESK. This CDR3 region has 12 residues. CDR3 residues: CASSQGLNIQYF. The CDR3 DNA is TGTGCCAGCAGCCAAGGATTAAACATTCAGTACTTC.

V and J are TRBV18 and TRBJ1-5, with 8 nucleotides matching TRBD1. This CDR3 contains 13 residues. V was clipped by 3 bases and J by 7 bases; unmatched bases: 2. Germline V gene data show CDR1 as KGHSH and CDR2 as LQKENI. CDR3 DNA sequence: TGTGCCAGCTCACCTGACAGGGGCCAGCCCCAGCATTTT. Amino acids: CASSPDRGQPQHF.

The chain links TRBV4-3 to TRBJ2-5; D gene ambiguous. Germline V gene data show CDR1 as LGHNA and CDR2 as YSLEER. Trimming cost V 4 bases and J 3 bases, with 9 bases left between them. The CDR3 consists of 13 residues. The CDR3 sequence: CASSPGRKETQYF. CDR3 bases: TGCGCCAGCAGCCCGGGCAGAAAAGAGACCCAGTACTTC.

The CDR3 reads CATTPGPRSGDTQYF. CDR3 DNA: TGTGCCACAACCCCAGGCCCCCGCTCGGGTGATACGCAGTATTTT. This chain joins TRBV10-3 and TRBJ2-3; D uncertain. Per germline, CDR1 ENHRY and CDR2 SYGVKD. V lost 10 bases and J lost 6, with 23 bases in between. CDR3 length: 15 residues.

In DNA form, the CDR3 reads TGTGCCAGCAGCATACCCGGACTTCGCGGGACCAAAAACATTCAGTACTTC. It yields the protein CASSIPGLRGTKNIQYF. The rearrangement joins TRBV12-3 or TRBV12-4 to TRBJ2-4, with D tentatively TRBD2 (6 bases). CDR3 length: 17 residues. V shed 6 bases and J shed 2 bases, with 20 bases lying between them.

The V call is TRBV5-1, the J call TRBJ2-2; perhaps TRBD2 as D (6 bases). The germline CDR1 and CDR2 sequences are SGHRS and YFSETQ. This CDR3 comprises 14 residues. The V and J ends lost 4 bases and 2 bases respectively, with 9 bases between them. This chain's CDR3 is CASSGGVNTGELFF. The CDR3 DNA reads TGCGCCAGCAGCGGAGGGGTAAACACCGGGGAGCTGTTTTTT.

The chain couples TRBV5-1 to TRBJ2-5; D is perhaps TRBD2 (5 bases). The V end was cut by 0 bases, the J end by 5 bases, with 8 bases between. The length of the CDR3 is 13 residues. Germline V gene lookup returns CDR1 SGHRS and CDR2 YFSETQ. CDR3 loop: CASSLGERETQYF. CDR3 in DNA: TGCGCCAGCAGCTTGGGGGAGAGGGAGACCCAGTACTTC.

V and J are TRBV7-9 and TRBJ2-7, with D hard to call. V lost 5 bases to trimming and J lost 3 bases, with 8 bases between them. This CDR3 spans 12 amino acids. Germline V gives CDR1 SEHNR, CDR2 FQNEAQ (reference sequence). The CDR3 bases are TGTGCCAGCAGCGGGTGGGACTACGAGCAGTACTTC. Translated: CASSGWDYEQYF.

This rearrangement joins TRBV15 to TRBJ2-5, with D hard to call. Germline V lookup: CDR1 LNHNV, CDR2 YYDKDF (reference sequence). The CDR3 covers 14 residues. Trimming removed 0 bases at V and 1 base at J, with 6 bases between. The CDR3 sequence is CATSRDYTQETQYF. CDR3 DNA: TGTGCCACCAGCAGAGATTACACCCAAGAGACCCAGTACTTC.

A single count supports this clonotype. Written as DNA, the CDR3 is TGCGCCAGCAGCTTGGGAGACAGGCTGAACACTGAAGCTTTCTTT. Translated, it gives CASSLGDRLNTEAFF. The chain combines TRBV5-1 with TRBJ1-1, with TRBD1 as a possible D gene (6 bases). CDR3 length: 15 amino acids. CDR1 SGHRS and CDR2 YFSETQ come from the germline V gene. The V gene lost 0 bases and the J gene lost 0 bases, with 9 bases spanning the gap.

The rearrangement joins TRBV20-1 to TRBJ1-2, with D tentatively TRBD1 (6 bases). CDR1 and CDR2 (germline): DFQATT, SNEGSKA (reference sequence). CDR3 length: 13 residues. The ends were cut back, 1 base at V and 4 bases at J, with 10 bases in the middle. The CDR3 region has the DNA TGCAGTGCTAGAGGGACAGACGTCTATGGCTACACCTTC. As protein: CSARGTDVYGYTF.

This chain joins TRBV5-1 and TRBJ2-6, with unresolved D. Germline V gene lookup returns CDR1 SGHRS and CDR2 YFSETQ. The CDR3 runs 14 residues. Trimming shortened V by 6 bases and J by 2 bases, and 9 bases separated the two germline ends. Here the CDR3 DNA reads TGCGCCAGCAAAATCGCCCCTGGGGCCAACGTCCTGACTTTC. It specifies CASKIAPGANVLTF.

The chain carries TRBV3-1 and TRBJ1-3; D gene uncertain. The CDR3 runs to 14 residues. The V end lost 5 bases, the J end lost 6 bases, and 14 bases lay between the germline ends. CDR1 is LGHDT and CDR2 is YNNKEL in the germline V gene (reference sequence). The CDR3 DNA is TGTGCCAGCAGCGGCCGGCGGGGTTTAAACACCATATATTTT. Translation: CASSGRRGLNTIYF.

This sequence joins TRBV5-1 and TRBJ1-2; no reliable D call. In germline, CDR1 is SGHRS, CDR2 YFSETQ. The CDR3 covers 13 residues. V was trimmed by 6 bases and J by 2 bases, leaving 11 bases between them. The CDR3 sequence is CASTIGPNYGYTF. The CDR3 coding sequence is TGCGCCAGCACGATTGGACCGAACTATGGCTACACCTTC.

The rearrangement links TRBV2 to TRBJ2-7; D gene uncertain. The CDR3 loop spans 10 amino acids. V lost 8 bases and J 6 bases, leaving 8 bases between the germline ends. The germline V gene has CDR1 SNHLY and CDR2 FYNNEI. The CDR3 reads CASGVGEQYF. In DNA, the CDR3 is TGTGCCAGCGGAGTAGGCGAGCAGTACTTC.

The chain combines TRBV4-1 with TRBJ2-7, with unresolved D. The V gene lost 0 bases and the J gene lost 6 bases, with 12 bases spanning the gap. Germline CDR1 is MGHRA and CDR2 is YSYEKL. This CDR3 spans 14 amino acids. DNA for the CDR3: TGCGCCAGCAGCCAAGACAGGTACAATGGCGAGCAGTACTTC. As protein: CASSQDRYNGEQYF.

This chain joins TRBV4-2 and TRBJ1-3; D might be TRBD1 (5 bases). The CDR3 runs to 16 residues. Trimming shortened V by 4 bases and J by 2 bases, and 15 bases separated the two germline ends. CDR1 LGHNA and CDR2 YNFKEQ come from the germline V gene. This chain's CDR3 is CASSLLLGVAGNTIYF. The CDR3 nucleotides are TGTGCCAGCAGCCTGCTCTTAGGGGTCGCTGGAAACACCATATATTTT.

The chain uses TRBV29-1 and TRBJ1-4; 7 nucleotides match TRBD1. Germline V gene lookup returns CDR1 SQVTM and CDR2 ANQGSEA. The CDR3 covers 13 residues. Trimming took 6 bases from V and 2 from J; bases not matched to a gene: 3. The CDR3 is CSVTGRTNEKLFF. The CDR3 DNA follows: TGCAGCGTGACAGGGCGGACTAATGAAAAACTGTTTTTT.

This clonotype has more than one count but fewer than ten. The CDR3 DNA reads TGTGCCAGCAGCCAGGCGGAAGAGACCCAGTACTTC. As protein: CASSQAEETQYF. This chain links TRBV7-2 with TRBJ2-5, with no clear D. The CDR3 is made up of 12 amino acids. Looked up from germline, CDR1 is SGHTA and CDR2 is FQGNSA. The ends were cut back, 5 bases at V and 3 bases at J, with 7 bases in the middle.

The CDR3, as DNA: TGTGCCAGCAGGTATAGGGGGCTAGCTTTCTTT. Translating gives CASRYRGLAFF. The V and J genes are TRBV7-2 and TRBJ1-1; 7 positions match TRBD1. Germline CDR1 reads SGHTA; CDR2 reads FQGNSA. J gave up 10 bases and V 6 bases, and 5 bases lay outside the gene matches. There are 11 residues in the CDR3. Together with reference TRBV7-2 and TRBJ1-1, the CDR3 gives the full variable domain: GAGVSQSPSNKVTEKGKDVELRCDPISGHTALYWYRQSLGQGLEFLIYFQGNSAPDKSGLPSDRFSAERTGGSVSTLTIQRTQQEDSAVYLCASRYRGLAFFGQGTRLTVV.

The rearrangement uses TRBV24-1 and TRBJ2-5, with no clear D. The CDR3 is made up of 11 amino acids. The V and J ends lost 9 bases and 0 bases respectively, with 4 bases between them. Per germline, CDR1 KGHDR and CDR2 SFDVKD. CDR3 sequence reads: CATEYQETQYF. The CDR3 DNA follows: TGTGCCACCGAGTACCAAGAGACCCAGTACTTC.

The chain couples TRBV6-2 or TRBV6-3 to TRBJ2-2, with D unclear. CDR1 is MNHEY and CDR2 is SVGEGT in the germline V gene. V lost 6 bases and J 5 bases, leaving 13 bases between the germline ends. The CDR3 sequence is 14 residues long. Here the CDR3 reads CASRNYRETGELFF. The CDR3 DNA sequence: TGTGCCAGCAGAAACTATAGGGAAACCGGGGAGCTGTTTTTT.

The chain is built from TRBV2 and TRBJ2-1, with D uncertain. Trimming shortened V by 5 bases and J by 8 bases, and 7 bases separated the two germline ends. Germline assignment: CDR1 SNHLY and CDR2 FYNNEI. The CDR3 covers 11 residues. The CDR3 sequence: CASSQSDEQFF. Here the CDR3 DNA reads TGTGCCAGCAGTCAGAGCGATGAGCAGTTCTTC. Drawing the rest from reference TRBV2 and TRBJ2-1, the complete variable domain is EPEVTQTPSHQVTQMGQEVILRCVPISNHLYFYWYRQILGQKVEFLVSFYNNEISEKSEIFDDQFSVERPDGSNFTLKIRSTKLEDSAMYFCASSQSDEQFFGPGTRLTVL.

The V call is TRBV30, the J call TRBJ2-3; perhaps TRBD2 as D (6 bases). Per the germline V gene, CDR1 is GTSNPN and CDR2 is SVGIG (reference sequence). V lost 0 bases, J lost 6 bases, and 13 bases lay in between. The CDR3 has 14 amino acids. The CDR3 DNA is TGTGCCTGGAGTGTACAGGCGGGGCGGGATACGCAGTATTTT. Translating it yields CAWSVQAGRDTQYF.